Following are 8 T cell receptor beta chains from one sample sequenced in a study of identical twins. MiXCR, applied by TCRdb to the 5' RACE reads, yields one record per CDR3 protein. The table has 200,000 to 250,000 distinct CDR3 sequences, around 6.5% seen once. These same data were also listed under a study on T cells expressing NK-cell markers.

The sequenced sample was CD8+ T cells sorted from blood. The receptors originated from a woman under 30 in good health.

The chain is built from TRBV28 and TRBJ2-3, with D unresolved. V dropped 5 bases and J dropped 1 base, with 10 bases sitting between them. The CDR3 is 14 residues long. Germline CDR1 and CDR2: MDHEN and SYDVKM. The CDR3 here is CASSTTIGTDTQYF. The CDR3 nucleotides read TGTGCCAGCAGTACCACTATTGGCACAGATACGCAGTATTTT.

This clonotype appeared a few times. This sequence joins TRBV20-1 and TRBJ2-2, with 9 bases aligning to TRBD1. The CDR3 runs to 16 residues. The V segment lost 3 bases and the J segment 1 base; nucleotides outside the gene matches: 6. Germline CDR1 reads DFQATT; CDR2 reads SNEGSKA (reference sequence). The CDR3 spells CSASAPGQGNTGELFF. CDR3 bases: TGCAGTGCTAGCGCTCCGGGACAGGGGAACACCGGGGAGCTGTTTTTT.

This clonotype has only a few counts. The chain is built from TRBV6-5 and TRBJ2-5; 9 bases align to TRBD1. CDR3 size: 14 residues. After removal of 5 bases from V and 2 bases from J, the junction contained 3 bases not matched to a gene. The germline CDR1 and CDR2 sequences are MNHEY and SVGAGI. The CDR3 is CASSNDRGQETQYF. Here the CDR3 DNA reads TGTGCCAGCAGTAACGACAGGGGGCAAGAGACCCAGTACTTC.

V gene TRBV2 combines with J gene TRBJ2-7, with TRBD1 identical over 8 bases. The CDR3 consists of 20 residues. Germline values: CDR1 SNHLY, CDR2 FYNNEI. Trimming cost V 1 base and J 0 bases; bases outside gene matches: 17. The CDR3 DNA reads TGTGCCAGCAGTGAAGTGGTGGGGCAGGGGGCGGCTGCGAGCTCCTACGAGCAGTACTTC. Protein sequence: CASSEVVGQGAAASSYEQYF.

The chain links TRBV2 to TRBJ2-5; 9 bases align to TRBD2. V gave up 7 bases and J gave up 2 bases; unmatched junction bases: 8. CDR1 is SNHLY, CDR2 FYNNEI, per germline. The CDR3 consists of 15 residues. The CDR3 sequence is CASKRASGAQETQYF. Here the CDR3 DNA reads TGTGCCAGCAAAAGGGCTAGCGGGGCACAAGAGACCCAGTACTTC. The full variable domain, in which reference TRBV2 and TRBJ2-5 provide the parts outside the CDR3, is EPEVTQTPSHQVTQMGQEVILRCVPISNHLYFYWYRQILGQKVEFLVSFYNNEISEKSEIFDDQFSVERPDGSNFTLKIRSTKLEDSAMYFCASKRASGAQETQYFGPGTRLLVL.

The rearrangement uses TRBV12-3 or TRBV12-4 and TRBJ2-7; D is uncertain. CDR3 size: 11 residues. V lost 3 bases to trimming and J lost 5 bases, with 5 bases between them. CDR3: CASSFLNEQYF. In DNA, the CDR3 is TGTGCCAGCAGTTTCCTGAACGAGCAGTACTTC.

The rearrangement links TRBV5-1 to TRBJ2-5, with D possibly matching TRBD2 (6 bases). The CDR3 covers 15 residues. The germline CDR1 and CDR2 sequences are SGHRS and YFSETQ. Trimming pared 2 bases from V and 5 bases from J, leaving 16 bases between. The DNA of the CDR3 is TGCGCCAGCAGCTTTTTCGGGGGTACAACCGAGACCCAGTACTTC. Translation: CASSFFGGTTETQYF.

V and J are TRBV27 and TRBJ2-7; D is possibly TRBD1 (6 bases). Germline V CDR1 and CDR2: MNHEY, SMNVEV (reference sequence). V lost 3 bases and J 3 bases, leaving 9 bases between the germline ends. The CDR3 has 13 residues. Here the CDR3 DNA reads TGTGCCAGCAGTTTTGGGGGACACTACGAGCAGTACTTC. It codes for CASSFGGHYEQYF.